The subject of this entry is one T cell receptor beta chain. Its antigen is as yet unknown. The PCR had 60 Vbeta and 13 Jbeta primers. Measured with immunoSEQ multiplex PCR; TCRdb has only the in-frame clones, and not every one. The table lists 40,000 to 55,000 clones, approximately 67% of them singletons, with roughly 6.3% in the top ten. Germline V gene sequence: CDR1 SGHRS, CDR2 YFSETQ. The CDR3 covers 14 residues. V shed 2 bases, J shed 2 bases, and the junction held 4 bases outside the gene matches. These data are taken from a study of cytomegalovirus exposure and HLA in healthy donors. Study-level points and caveats: Cytomegalovirus-associated status was assigned to about 160 TCR beta chains. Later analysis indicated greater clonal expansion among HLA-associated TCR beta chains than among equally common other chains. Roughly uniform sequencing depth across donors was assumed, possibly incorrectly.

The chain couples TRBV5-1 to TRBJ2-7; 7 bases line up with TRBD2. The material sequenced was PBMCs. This TCR came from a man aged 25 to 40 in good health and CMV-seronegative. CDR3 coding DNA: TGCGCCAGCAGCTTCGTAGCGGGCCCCTACGAGCAGTACTTC. Amino acids: CASSFVAGPYEQYF. The whole variable domain, filled in from reference TRBV5-1 and TRBJ2-7, reads KAGVTQTPRYLIKTRGQQVTLSCSPISGHRSVSWYQQTPGQGLQFLFEYFSETQRNKGNFPGRFSGRQFSNSRSEMNVSTLELGDSALYLCASSFVAGPYEQYFGPGTRLTVT.